This TCR beta chain was documented in a study of chemoradiotherapy in HPV16-positive cancers. Study-level information: Functional T-cell assays on a couple of HPV16-positive patients' cells defined candidate HPV-specific clones and common TCR motifs.

The CDR3 totals 15 residues. V lost 3 bases, J lost 2 bases, and 11 bases lay in between. CDR1 is KGHSH, CDR2 LQKENI, per germline. General observations from the study: The functional HPV-specific definition rests on just a couple of HPV16-positive patients. In HPV16-positive patients, HPV-responsive T-cell expansion tracked better recurrence-free survival. Candidate HPV-specific clones and E7-related TCR motifs grew in tumor during treatment.

Assay: immunoSEQ multiplex PCR; the TCRdb copy retains only in-frame clones and omits some. The sample has 30,000 to 50,000 clones, approximately 73% seen once. Concerning this clone itself: Its specificity is not known.

The source material was blood, sampled from a patient who underwent chemoradiotherapy. The gene calls are TRBV18 and TRBJ1-3; D perhaps matches TRBD1 (6 bases). This clonotype was obtained from a human donor with HPV-associated anogenital cancer. The CDR3 DNA follows: TGTGCCAGCTCACCGGAAGGGGGTGCTGGAAACACCATATATTTT. Its protein product is CASSPEGGAGNTIYF.